Listed below are T cell receptor beta chains from one sample, sequenced in a study of T-cell memory formation after mild COVID-19. TCRdb reprocessed the 5' RACE reads via MiXCR and lists one record per CDR3 protein. The table shows about 200,000 distinct CDR3 sequences, with approximately 16% occurring only once. The sequenced sample consisted of PBMCs or a T cell subset sorted from them (not recorded which). Every receptor here comes from an adult woman who had mild COVID-19 (a few samples of this study predate the infection). Cell type and time point are not known. CDR3s include the opening cysteine and the closing phenylalanine or tryptophan. Each record gives: D gene, J gene, V gene, clone size, CDR3 protein, CDR3 DNA. D genes are given only for firm matches. Size tells how often a clone was seen (once, few, many) or the class of an expanded clone, and some rows leave it out.

D gene: TRBD1; J gene: TRBJ2-5; V gene: TRBV5-1; clone size: many; CDR3 protein: CASSPGTAQETQYF; CDR3 DNA: TGCGCCAGCAGCCCCGGGACAGCCCAAGAGACCCAGTACTTC
D gene: -; J gene: TRBJ2-3; V gene: TRBV30; clone size: -; CDR3 protein: CAWTWGVGTQYF; CDR3 DNA: TGTGCCTGGACGTGGGGGGTCGGTACGCAGTATTTT
D gene: TRBD1; J gene: TRBJ2-1; V gene: TRBV6-2/TRBV6-3; clone size: few; CDR3 protein: CASSRQGRNEQFF; CDR3 DNA: TGTGCCAGCAGCAGACAGGGCCGCAATGAGCAGTTCTTC
D gene: -; J gene: TRBJ1-1; V gene: TRBV7-3; clone size: many; CDR3 protein: CASSKQGTGLFEAFF; CDR3 DNA: TGTGCCAGCAGCAAACAGGGTACGGGTTTGTTTGAAGCTTTCTTT
D gene: -; J gene: TRBJ2-5; V gene: TRBV5-1; clone size: -; CDR3 protein: CASGTGQETQYF; CDR3 DNA: TGCGCCAGCGGAACGGGGCAAGAGACCCAGTACTTC
D gene: TRBD1; J gene: TRBJ1-1; V gene: TRBV6-2/TRBV6-3; clone size: few; CDR3 protein: CASSYVSGTGGRGTEAFF; CDR3 DNA: TGTGCCAGCAGTTACGTTTCCGGGACAGGGGGCCGGGGCACTGAAGCTTTCTTT
D gene: -; J gene: TRBJ2-2; V gene: TRBV7-9; clone size: few; CDR3 protein: CASSHPGDTGELFF; CDR3 DNA: TGTGCCAGCAGTCATCCAGGGGACACCGGGGAGCTGTTTTTT
D gene: -; J gene: TRBJ2-7; V gene: TRBV29-1; clone size: few; CDR3 protein: CSVSRSKPYEQYF; CDR3 DNA: TGCAGCGTTTCCAGGTCAAAACCCTACGAGCAGTACTTC
D gene: -; J gene: TRBJ2-2; V gene: TRBV29-1; clone size: -; CDR3 protein: CSVARGNTGELFF; CDR3 DNA: TGCAGCGTTGCTAGGGGAAACACCGGGGAGCTGTTTTTT
D gene: -; J gene: TRBJ1-2; V gene: TRBV7-2; clone size: -; CDR3 protein: CASSLSHFNYGYTF; CDR3 DNA: TGTGCCAGCAGCTTGTCGCACTTCAACTATGGCTACACCTTC
D gene: TRBD1; J gene: TRBJ2-7; V gene: TRBV6-5; clone size: -; CDR3 protein: CASSPRRQGIDEQYF; CDR3 DNA: TGTGCCAGCAGCCCACGAAGACAGGGAATCGACGAGCAGTACTTC
D gene: -; J gene: TRBJ2-3; V gene: TRBV5-1; clone size: -; CDR3 protein: CASSLDSGSDTQYF; CDR3 DNA: TGCGCCAGCAGCTTGGATTCAGGGTCAGATACGCAGTATTTT
D gene: TRBD1; J gene: TRBJ1-4; V gene: TRBV6-1; clone size: few; CDR3 protein: CASRRPGQGPSTNEKLFF; CDR3 DNA: TGTGCCAGCAGACGACCGGGACAGGGACCTTCAACTAATGAAAAACTGTTTTTT
D gene: TRBD1; J gene: TRBJ1-6; V gene: TRBV27; clone size: -; CDR3 protein: CASRDRAGNSPLHF; CDR3 DNA: TGTGCCAGCCGGGACAGGGCGGGTAATTCACCCCTCCACTTT
D gene: TRBD1; J gene: TRBJ2-2; V gene: TRBV11-2; clone size: -; CDR3 protein: CASSSPRTGGKAGELFF; CDR3 DNA: TGTGCCAGCAGCTCTCCAAGGACAGGGGGCAAGGCCGGGGAGCTGTTTTTT
D gene: -; J gene: TRBJ2-7; V gene: TRBV30; clone size: many; CDR3 protein: CAWTGHRAYEQYF; CDR3 DNA: TGTGCCTGGACGGGACACAGAGCCTACGAGCAGTACTTC
D gene: TRBD1; J gene: TRBJ1-6; V gene: TRBV29-1; clone size: few; CDR3 protein: CSVQGARDSPLHF; CDR3 DNA: TGCAGCGTGCAGGGGGCTCGGGATTCACCCCTCCACTTT
D gene: TRBD1; J gene: TRBJ2-7; V gene: TRBV20-1; clone size: few; CDR3 protein: CSASARDRGDEQYF; CDR3 DNA: TGCAGTGCTAGCGCCCGGGACAGGGGCGACGAGCAGTACTTC
D gene: -; J gene: TRBJ2-3; V gene: TRBV9; clone size: -; CDR3 protein: CASSVATTTPTFPDTQYF; CDR3 DNA: TGTGCCAGCAGCGTAGCTACGACGACGCCGACCTTCCCAGATACGCAGTATTTT
D gene: -; J gene: TRBJ2-2; V gene: TRBV12-5; clone size: -; CDR3 protein: CASGLGSNTGELFF; CDR3 DNA: TGTGCTAGTGGTTTGGGGTCCAACACCGGGGAGCTGTTTTTT
D gene: TRBD1; J gene: TRBJ2-3; V gene: TRBV11-2; clone size: -; CDR3 protein: CASTSGQGLTDTQYF; CDR3 DNA: TGTGCCAGCACCTCGGGACAGGGCCTCACAGATACGCAGTATTTT
D gene: -; J gene: TRBJ2-5; V gene: TRBV7-3; clone size: -; CDR3 protein: CASSIGIQETQYF; CDR3 DNA: TGTGCCAGCAGCATCGGGATTCAAGAGACCCAGTACTTC
D gene: -; J gene: TRBJ2-2; V gene: TRBV9; clone size: few; CDR3 protein: CASSTHTGELFF; CDR3 DNA: TGTGCCAGCAGCACTCACACCGGGGAGCTGTTTTTT
D gene: TRBD1; J gene: TRBJ1-1; V gene: TRBV7-6; clone size: few; CDR3 protein: CASRTGTNAEAFF; CDR3 DNA: TGTGCCAGCAGGACAGGGACCAACGCTGAAGCTTTCTTT
D gene: TRBD1; J gene: TRBJ1-2; V gene: TRBV5-5; clone size: few; CDR3 protein: CASSEQGARSYGYTF; CDR3 DNA: TGTGCCAGCAGCGAGCAGGGGGCCAGAAGCTATGGCTACACCTTC
D gene: TRBD1; J gene: TRBJ2-7; V gene: TRBV11-1; clone size: -; CDR3 protein: CATSPGTGAYEQYF; CDR3 DNA: TGTGCCACCAGCCCCGGGACAGGTGCCTACGAGCAGTACTTC
D gene: TRBD2; J gene: TRBJ2-3; V gene: TRBV30; clone size: -; CDR3 protein: CAWSVPLGLAVPMRADTQYF; CDR3 DNA: TGTGCCTGGAGTGTACCCCTGGGACTAGCGGTCCCGATGAGGGCAGATACGCAGTATTTT
D gene: -; J gene: TRBJ2-3; V gene: TRBV7-2; clone size: few; CDR3 protein: CASSLGGGGTDTQYF; CDR3 DNA: TGTGCCAGCAGCTTAGGGGGCGGGGGCACAGATACGCAGTATTTT
D gene: -; J gene: TRBJ2-7; V gene: TRBV4-1; clone size: few; CDR3 protein: CASSQEWGLSEQYF; CDR3 DNA: TGCGCCAGCAGCCAAGAGTGGGGCCTGTCCGAGCAGTACTTC
D gene: -; J gene: TRBJ2-2; V gene: TRBV24-1; clone size: -; CDR3 protein: CATSDPTLGTGELFF; CDR3 DNA: TGTGCCACCAGTGACCCCACGCTTGGGACCGGGGAGCTGTTTTTT
D gene: -; J gene: TRBJ1-1; V gene: TRBV6-4; clone size: few; CDR3 protein: CASSDPRSYTEAFF; CDR3 DNA: TGTGCCAGCAGTGACCCGCGGTCCTACACTGAAGCTTTCTTT
D gene: -; J gene: TRBJ2-5; V gene: TRBV6-1; clone size: -; CDR3 protein: CASRILLSLQETQYF; CDR3 DNA: TGTGCCAGCAGAATTCTGCTCTCGCTCCAAGAGACCCAGTACTTC
D gene: -; J gene: TRBJ1-5; V gene: TRBV12-3/TRBV12-4; clone size: few; CDR3 protein: CASSSPASLSNQPQHF; CDR3 DNA: TGTGCCAGCAGTTCCCCCGCTTCCCTCAGCAATCAGCCCCAGCATTTT
D gene: -; J gene: TRBJ1-1; V gene: TRBV5-1; clone size: many; CDR3 protein: CASSSGQNTEAFF; CDR3 DNA: TGCGCCAGCAGCTCGGGACAGAACACTGAAGCTTTCTTT
D gene: -; J gene: TRBJ2-1; V gene: TRBV10-3; clone size: -; CDR3 protein: CAISEGGPYNEQFF; CDR3 DNA: TGTGCCATCAGTGAGGGAGGCCCTTACAATGAGCAGTTCTTC
D gene: -; J gene: TRBJ1-5; V gene: TRBV12-3/TRBV12-4; clone size: -; CDR3 protein: CASSPQGRAIQPQHF; CDR3 DNA: TGTGCCAGCAGCCCTCAGGGCAGGGCGATACAGCCCCAGCATTTT
D gene: TRBD1; J gene: TRBJ2-5; V gene: TRBV15; clone size: -; CDR3 protein: CATSIPGQGMETQYF; CDR3 DNA: TGTGCCACCAGCATCCCGGGACAGGGGATGGAGACCCAGTACTTC
D gene: -; J gene: TRBJ2-5; V gene: TRBV9; clone size: -; CDR3 protein: CASSVQTGDTGETQYF; CDR3 DNA: TGTGCCAGCAGCGTCCAGACCGGGGACACAGGAGAGACCCAGTACTTC
D gene: -; J gene: TRBJ2-7; V gene: TRBV6-6; clone size: many; CDR3 protein: CASSHGGTLSEQYF; CDR3 DNA: TGTGCCAGCAGCCACGGAGGGACGCTAAGCGAGCAGTACTTC
D gene: TRBD1; J gene: TRBJ1-2; V gene: TRBV5-5; clone size: -; CDR3 protein: CASSSPGTGIYGYTF; CDR3 DNA: TGTGCCAGCAGCTCCCCGGGGACAGGGATCTATGGCTACACCTTC
D gene: TRBD1; J gene: TRBJ1-3; V gene: TRBV12-3/TRBV12-4; clone size: -; CDR3 protein: CASSRRGQGFRSGNTIYF; CDR3 DNA: TGTGCCAGCAGTCGTAGGGGACAGGGGTTCCGCTCTGGAAACACCATATATTTT
D gene: TRBD2; J gene: TRBJ2-3; V gene: TRBV12-3/TRBV12-4; clone size: -; CDR3 protein: CASSRLGGFGTDTQYF; CDR3 DNA: TGTGCCAGCAGCCGCCTGGGGGGGTTTGGCACAGATACGCAGTATTTT
D gene: -; J gene: TRBJ2-3; V gene: TRBV5-1; clone size: few; CDR3 protein: CASSLVFLADTQYF; CDR3 DNA: TGCGCCAGCAGCTTGGTTTTTTTGGCAGATACGCAGTATTTT
D gene: -; J gene: TRBJ1-6; V gene: TRBV6-5; clone size: few; CDR3 protein: CASRRGAASSSYNSPLHF; CDR3 DNA: TGTGCCAGCAGAAGGGGGGCAGCTTCGAGCTCCTATAATTCACCCCTCCACTTT
D gene: -; J gene: TRBJ1-2; V gene: TRBV25-1; clone size: -; CDR3 protein: CASSERAGPYGYTF; CDR3 DNA: TGTGCCAGCAGTGAAAGGGCAGGGCCCTATGGCTACACCTTC
D gene: -; J gene: TRBJ2-5; V gene: TRBV15; clone size: -; CDR3 protein: CATSRIGSQETQYF; CDR3 DNA: TGTGCCACCAGCAGAATCGGGAGCCAAGAGACCCAGTACTTC
D gene: -; J gene: TRBJ1-1; V gene: TRBV27; clone size: -; CDR3 protein: CASSLSGVSEAFF; CDR3 DNA: TGTGCCAGCAGTTTATCTGGGGTCTCTGAAGCTTTCTTT
D gene: TRBD2; J gene: TRBJ2-7; V gene: TRBV2; clone size: many; CDR3 protein: CASSERTSGSHYEQYF; CDR3 DNA: TGTGCCAGCAGTGAACGGACTAGCGGGAGTCACTACGAGCAGTACTTC
D gene: -; J gene: TRBJ2-3; V gene: TRBV15; clone size: -; CDR3 protein: CATSRVADTQYF; CDR3 DNA: TGTGCCACCAGCAGAGTGGCAGATACGCAGTATTTT
D gene: -; J gene: TRBJ2-1; V gene: TRBV20-1; clone size: -; CDR3 protein: CSARSFSGISYNEQFF; CDR3 DNA: TGCAGTGCTAGATCGTTTTCCGGGATCTCCTACAATGAGCAGTTCTTC
D gene: -; J gene: TRBJ2-5; V gene: TRBV7-3; clone size: -; CDR3 protein: CASSLGKGETQYF; CDR3 DNA: TGTGCCAGCAGCTTAGGAAAGGGGGAGACCCAGTACTTC
D gene: -; J gene: TRBJ2-6; V gene: TRBV27; clone size: few; CDR3 protein: CASRRQESGANVLTF; CDR3 DNA: TGTGCCAGCAGAAGGCAGGAGTCTGGGGCCAACGTCCTGACTTTC
D gene: -; J gene: TRBJ2-7; V gene: TRBV20-1; clone size: few; CDR3 protein: CSAASGLSYEQYF; CDR3 DNA: TGCAGTGCTGCCTCGGGACTCTCCTACGAGCAGTACTTC